The source of this TCR beta chain is a study of T cell clones after liver transplantation. Germline V gene data show CDR1 as SGHAT and CDR2 as FQNNGV. CDR3 length equals 16 residues. Unmatched junction bases numbered 11, after V lost 5 bases and J lost 4 bases. Clones were read by immunoSEQ multiplex PCR, and TCRdb kept only the in-frame ones, dropping some. The sample holds tens of thousands of clones, under 95% seen once. This receptor was taken from a human donor who received a liver transplant. The input for sequencing was CD4+ T cells from blood, taken before liver transplant. This chain uses TRBV11-2 with TRBJ2-1, with 7 bases lining up with TRBD2. The DNA for the CDR3 is TGTGCCAGCAGCCTTGTAGGCGGGAGCTGGTACAATGAGCAGTTCTTC. Translation: CASSLVGGSWYNEQFF.